In its sample, the clone carrying this T cell receptor beta chain was seen a few times. This entry belongs to a study of T cell responses to AZD1222 COVID-19 vaccine. About the research overall: Second doses at about 4 or about 12 weeks were pooled.

The ends were cut back, 0 bases at V and 3 bases at J, with 3 bases in the middle. The CDR3 runs 13 residues. Germline-derived CDR1 and CDR2 are MNHEY and SVGAGI. Repertoires were generated with immunoSEQ multiplex PCR, while TCRdb's copy carries only in-frame clones and drops some. In the table there are roughly 170,000 clones, about 91% of which are singletons. The source of this sequence is an adult in good health. The V gene is TRBV6-5, the J gene TRBJ2-1; no firm D call. The source material was peripheral blood, sampled on day 0 of AZD1222 vaccination. The CDR3 DNA reads as TGTGCCAGCAGTTACTCGATCTACAATGAGCAGTTCTTC. Amino acid sequence: CASSYSIYNEQFF.